This T cell receptor beta chain was profiled in a study of blood T cell repertoires in COVID-19. On the study more broadly: Nucleic acid was either cDNA or gDNA, and it came from T cells, B-cell-depleted T cells, or PBMCs.

This clone has only one observation. Deletions cut 3 bases from V and 6 bases from J, with 12 bases between. The CDR3 runs to 12 residues. Germline V gene lookup returns CDR1 DFQATT and CDR2 SNEGSKA (reference sequence). Only in-frame clones appear in the TCRdb table, and some are missing; sequencing was by immunoSEQ multiplex PCR. This table holds approximately 250,000 clones, around nine tenths found once. This sequence originates from a man in his forties with active or convalescent COVID-19. Input material: peripheral blood. This chain joins TRBV20-1 and TRBJ2-7; a possible D gene is TRBD1 (6 bases). The CDR3 DNA sequence: TGCAGTGCTAGTGCCACAGGGTCCGAGCAGTACTTC. Translated: CSASATGSEQYF.